This TCR beta chain was documented in a study of cytomegalovirus exposure and HLA in healthy donors. The PCR was carried out with 60 Vbeta primers and 13 Jbeta primers. Generated by immunoSEQ multiplex PCR, the TCRdb table keeps only in-frame clones and is missing some. The sample yields about 110,000 clones, approximately 83% seen once. Notes on the study in general: Reported performance of the classifier showed diagnosis of cytomegalovirus status with high specificity and sensitivity. Among donors in an Asian-associated ancestry cluster, a later analysis reportedly found fewer N-insertions than the roughly 610-donor mean. Clonal expansion, a later analysis showed, was greater in HLA-associated TCR beta chains than in equally common others.

As regards this clone: The antigen is undetermined.

Germline V lookup: CDR1 LGHNA, CDR2 YNFKEQ. This CDR3 comprises 14 residues. V lost 3 bases to trimming and J lost 8 bases; unmatched junction nucleotides: 5. This clonotype originated in a man in his forties in good health and CMV-seronegative. The sequenced material came from PBMCs. The V gene is TRBV4-2, the J gene TRBJ2-1; 9 bases fit TRBD1. Here the CDR3 reads CASSHDRGIDEQFF. The CDR3 bases are TGTGCCAGCAGCCACGACAGGGGGATCGATGAGCAGTTCTTC.